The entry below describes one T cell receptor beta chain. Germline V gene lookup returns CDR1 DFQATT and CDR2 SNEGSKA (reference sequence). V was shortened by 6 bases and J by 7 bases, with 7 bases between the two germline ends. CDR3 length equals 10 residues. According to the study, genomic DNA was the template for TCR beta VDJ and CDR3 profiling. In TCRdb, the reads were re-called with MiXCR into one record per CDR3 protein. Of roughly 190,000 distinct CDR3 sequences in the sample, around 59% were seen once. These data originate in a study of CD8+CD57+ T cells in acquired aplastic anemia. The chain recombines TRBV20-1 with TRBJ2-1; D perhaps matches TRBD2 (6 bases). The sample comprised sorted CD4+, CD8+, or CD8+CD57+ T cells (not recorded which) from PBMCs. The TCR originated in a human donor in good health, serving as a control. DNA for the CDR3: TGCAGTGCCGGGAGAAATGAGCAGTTCTTC. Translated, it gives CSAGRNEQFF.